One sample yielded the 29 T cell receptor beta chains listed below, sequenced in a study of patients and donors after allogeneic stem cell transplantation. TCRdb re-called the RT-PCR reads with MiXCR, one entry per CDR3 protein. The sample includes about 150,000 distinct CDR3 sequences, about two fifths of them seen just once. Specimen: blood, either unsorted or a sorted T cell fraction (not recorded which). The source of these receptors is a human donor who was either an allogeneic HSCT recipient or a stem cell or donor lymphocyte infusion donor (not recorded which). It is not recorded whose cells these are; they may come from a transplant donor.

The chain uses TRBV24-1 and TRBJ1-2, with D hard to call. The CDR3 extends over 13 amino acids. The V end was cut by 4 bases, the J end by 6 bases, with 11 bases between. Per the germline V gene, CDR1 is KGHDR and CDR2 is SFDVKD. CDR3 coding DNA: TGTGCCACCAGTGACCCCCGAGGGAATGGCTACACCTTC. This gives the protein CATSDPRGNGYTF.

The rearrangement links TRBV2 to TRBJ2-1; D possibly corresponds to TRBD2 (5 bases). V lost 10 bases and J 5 bases, leaving 15 bases between the germline ends. CDR3 length: 13 amino acids. CDR1 and CDR2 (germline): SNHLY, FYNNEI. The CDR3 region is CATRMEVDNEQFF. The CDR3, as DNA: TGTGCCACCCGCATGGAGGTGGACAATGAGCAGTTCTTC.

This clonotype turned up a few times. The rearrangement uses TRBV7-2 and TRBJ1-5; 7 positions match TRBD1. V was clipped by 0 bases and J by 7 bases; unmatched bases: 3. This CDR3 is built from 14 residues. Germline-derived CDR1 and CDR2 are SGHTA and FQGNSA. CDR3 DNA: TGTGCCAGCAGCTTAGCAGGGGGCCGGCAGCCCCAGCATTTT. Its protein product is CASSLAGGRQPQHF. Looking up the rest from reference TRBV7-2 and TRBJ1-5 gives the full variable domain: GAGVSQSPSNKVTEKGKDVELRCDPISGHTALYWYRQSLGQGLEFLIYFQGNSAPDKSGLPSDRFSAERTGGSVSTLTIQRTQQEDSAVYLCASSLAGGRQPQHFGDGTRLSIL.

V is TRBV15 and J is TRBJ1-1; D is possibly TRBD1 (5 bases). Germline V gene data show CDR1 as LNHNV and CDR2 as YYDKDF (reference sequence). This CDR3 has 13 amino acids. V lost 2 bases to trimming and J lost 5 bases, with 9 bases between them. CDR3 sequence (DNA): TGTGCCACCAGCAGACAGGGAGGAACTGAAGCTTTCTTT. Its translation: CATSRQGGTEAFF. The entire variable domain, with the rest obtained from reference TRBV15 and TRBJ1-1, is as follows: DAMVIQNPRYQVTQFGKPVTLSCSQTLNHNVMYWYQQKSSQAPKLLFHYYDKDFNNEADTPDNFQSRRPNTSFCFLDIRSPGLGDTAMYLCATSRQGGTEAFFGQGTRLTVV.

The chain is built from TRBV9 and TRBJ2-3; 7 bases map to TRBD1. The CDR3 runs to 15 residues. Germline trimming cut 0 bases from V and 6 bases from J; bases unmatched to any gene: 7. Per germline, CDR1 SGDLS and CDR2 YYNGEE. CDR3: CASSVAEGTDDTQYF. The CDR3 bases are TGTGCCAGCAGCGTAGCTGAAGGGACAGATGATACGCAGTATTTT.

The chain recombines TRBV9 with TRBJ1-1, with D unclear. CDR3 length equals 13 residues. The germline CDR1 and CDR2 sequences are SGDLS and YYNGEE. Trimming stripped 0 bases from V and 2 bases from J, with 5 bases between. The CDR3 protein is CASSVGFNTEAFF. The DNA for the CDR3 is TGTGCCAGCAGCGTAGGATTCAACACTGAAGCTTTCTTT.

The chain recombines TRBV6-5 with TRBJ1-6; D not certain. The CDR3 contains 15 residues. V was clipped by 6 bases and J by 0 bases, with 9 bases between them. Looked up from germline, CDR1 is MNHEY and CDR2 is SVGAGI. CDR3 in DNA: TGTGCCAGCAGAGTAGTAAGCTCCTATAATTCACCCCTCCACTTT. This sequence encodes CASRVVSSYNSPLHF.

A few counts support this clonotype. This chain joins TRBV7-2 and TRBJ1-5; D is uncertain. The ends were cut back, 2 bases at V and 7 bases at J, with 12 bases in the middle. Germline V gene data show CDR1 as SGHTA and CDR2 as FQGNSA. The CDR3 is made up of 14 amino acids. The chain's CDR3 is CASSLIFSGQPQHF. The CDR3 DNA is TGTGCCAGCAGCTTAATCTTTTCCGGACAGCCCCAGCATTTT. The full variable domain, in which reference TRBV7-2 and TRBJ1-5 provide the parts outside the CDR3, is GAGVSQSPSNKVTEKGKDVELRCDPISGHTALYWYRQSLGQGLEFLIYFQGNSAPDKSGLPSDRFSAERTGGSVSTLTIQRTQQEDSAVYLCASSLIFSGQPQHFGDGTRLSIL.

The chain recombines TRBV29-1 with TRBJ2-3; a possible D gene is TRBD2 (5 bases). The CDR3 spans 14 residues. From germline, CDR1 is SQVTM and CDR2 ANQGSEA. The V end lost 7 bases, the J end lost 3 bases, and 17 bases lay between the germline ends. CDR3 loop: CSASRPSGTDTQYF. The CDR3 DNA reads TGCAGCGCCTCCAGGCCCTCGGGGACAGATACGCAGTATTTT.

The chain uses TRBV12-3 or TRBV12-4 and TRBJ2-7; 9 nucleotides line up with TRBD1. The V and J ends lost 4 bases and 2 bases, in that order; junction bases with no gene match: 9. This CDR3 has 16 residues. The CDR3 DNA reads TGTGCCAGCAGTTCGTACAGGGGGCGGCCTACCTACGAGCAGTACTTC. This gives the protein CASSSYRGRPTYEQYF.

The rearrangement links TRBV4-3 to TRBJ1-5; weak D call: TRBD1 (6 bases). The germline V gene has CDR1 LGHNA and CDR2 YSLEER. CDR3 length: 15 residues. V lost 0 bases to trimming and J lost 2 bases, with 8 bases between them. CDR3 in DNA: TGCGCCAGCAGCCAAGAGGACAGCCGCAATCAGCCCCAGCATTTT. It is translated as CASSQEDSRNQPQHF.

The chain couples TRBV7-3 to TRBJ2-2; D is undetermined. This CDR3 has 15 amino acids. Looked up from germline, CDR1 is SGHTA and CDR2 is FQGTGA. V was pared by 4 bases and J by 0 bases, with 9 bases between. In nucleotides, the CDR3 is TGTGCCAGCAGCTCGGACGGAACGAACACCGGGGAGCTGTTTTTT. Translating gives CASSSDGTNTGELFF. The full variable domain, completed using reference TRBV7-3 and TRBJ2-2, is GAGVSQTPSNKVTEKGKYVELRCDPISGHTALYWYRQSLGQGPEFLIYFQGTGAADDSGLPNDRFFAVRPEGSVSTLKIQRTERGDSAVYLCASSSDGTNTGELFFGEGSRLTVL.

The V and J genes are TRBV12-3 or TRBV12-4 and TRBJ1-1; D is unclear. V was trimmed by 5 bases and J by 8 bases, leaving 15 bases between them. CDR3 size: 13 residues. CDR3 amino acids: CASSLSWGREAFF. DNA for the CDR3: TGTGCCAGCAGTCTCTCCTGGGGTAGGGAAGCTTTCTTT.

V is TRBV18 and J is TRBJ1-1; D not certain. Germline V gene sequence: CDR1 KGHSH, CDR2 LQKENI. The CDR3 extends over 15 amino acids. V lost 3 bases and J lost 6, with 17 bases in between. The CDR3 is CASSPLSPESAEAFF. For the CDR3, the DNA is TGTGCCAGCTCACCCCTCAGCCCGGAGAGCGCTGAAGCTTTCTTT.

This clonotype was found a few times. V is TRBV27 and J is TRBJ1-6; tentative D call: TRBD1 (5 bases). CDR3 length equals 15 residues. Germline assignment: CDR1 MNHEY and CDR2 SMNVEV (reference sequence). Trimming stripped 7 bases from V and 8 bases from J, with 18 bases between. The CDR3 loop is CASKTATEGYSPLHF. CDR3 nucleotide sequence: TGTGCCAGCAAGACCGCGACGGAGGGGTATTCACCCCTCCACTTT.

The rearrangement joins TRBV5-1 to TRBJ2-5; tentative D call: TRBD1 (6 bases). The germline V gene encodes CDR1 SGHRS and CDR2 YFSETQ. CDR3 length equals 13 residues. Between the trimmed V and J ends, which lost 3 bases and 5 bases, there was a span of 11 bases. For the CDR3, the DNA is TGCGCCAGCAGCTCACAGGGAGCGGAGACCCAGTACTTC. It is translated as CASSSQGAETQYF.

V gene TRBV20-1 combines with J gene TRBJ2-2; no clear D. This CDR3 is 14 amino acids long. Looked up from germline, CDR1 is DFQATT and CDR2 is SNEGSKA (reference sequence). The V gene lost 7 bases and the J gene lost 2 bases, with 14 bases spanning the gap. For the CDR3, the DNA is TGCAGTGACTCATTCTTGGATAACACCGGGGAGCTGTTTTTT. Protein sequence: CSDSFLDNTGELFF.

The chain has TRBV6-9 and TRBJ1-1; D call uncertain. The germline V and J ends were trimmed by 6 bases and 3 bases, with 29 bases remaining between them. Germline V gene sequence: CDR1 MNHGY, CDR2 SVAAGI. This CDR3 is built from 19 residues. The CDR3 protein is CASSPGPENSKGWDTEAFF. In DNA, the CDR3 is TGTGCCAGCAGCCCGGGCCCAGAAAACAGTAAAGGATGGGACACTGAAGCTTTCTTT.

The V and J genes are TRBV12-3 or TRBV12-4 and TRBJ1-1; 8 nucleotides match TRBD1. V lost 1 base to trimming and J lost 4 bases; unmatched junction nucleotides: 8. This CDR3 is 16 amino acids long. In DNA form, the CDR3 reads TGTGCCAGCAGTTTAGTCGGGACAGGCTTGGGCACTGAAGCTTTCTTT. The encoded protein is CASSLVGTGLGTEAFF.

J is TRBJ2-7 and V is TRBV19; D is perhaps TRBD1 or TRBD2 (5 bases each). The germline V gene encodes CDR1 LNHDA and CDR2 SQIVND (reference sequence). V was cut by 4 bases and J by 5 bases, with 12 bases left in between. The CDR3 consists of 13 residues. Here the CDR3 DNA reads TGTGCCAGTAGTACCCGGCGAGGGGACGAGCAGTACGTC. It specifies CASSTRRGDEQYV.

The V gene is TRBV4-3, the J gene TRBJ2-3, with TRBD2 as a possible D gene (5 bases). V was shortened by 1 base and J by 4 bases, with 15 bases between the two germline ends. This CDR3 is built from 16 residues. Germline V CDR1 and CDR2: LGHNA, YSLEER. The CDR3: CASSQVQGIGADTQYF. Written as DNA, the CDR3 is TGCGCCAGCAGCCAAGTTCAAGGTATCGGGGCAGATACGCAGTATTTT.

In its sample, this clonotype was seen a few times. The chain employs TRBV27 and TRBJ1-6; maybe TRBD1 (5 bases). There are 17 residues in the CDR3. V was shortened by 0 bases and J by 2 bases, with 11 bases between the two germline ends. Germline lookup yields CDR1 MNHEY and CDR2 SMNVEV (reference sequence). CDR3 nucleotide sequence: TGTGCCAGCAGTTTATCCGGGCAGGGCACCTATAATTCACCCCTCCACTTT. The encoded protein is CASSLSGQGTYNSPLHF.

The chain is built from TRBV27 and TRBJ2-2, with D perhaps matching TRBD2 (6 bases). The germline V gene encodes CDR1 MNHEY and CDR2 SMNVEV (reference sequence). V lost 5 bases, J lost 4 bases, and 17 bases lay in between. The CDR3 totals 16 residues. Here the CDR3 DNA reads TGTGCCAGCAGTCCACCGCCGCGGGAAGGCACCGGGGAGCTGTTTTTT. Translating it yields CASSPPPREGTGELFF.

The chain links TRBV15 to TRBJ2-2; no firm D call. Germline lookup yields CDR1 LNHNV and CDR2 YYDKDF (reference sequence). V lost 0 bases, J lost 0 bases, and 8 bases lay in between. The CDR3 spans 16 residues. Here the CDR3 DNA reads TGTGCCACCAGCAGAGAAGACTCGGCGAACACCGGGGAGCTGTTTTTT. Residues: CATSREDSANTGELFF.

This clonotype was picked up a small number of times. The rearrangement joins TRBV4-3 to TRBJ1-1; D remains ambiguous. Germline V lookup: CDR1 LGHNA, CDR2 YSLEER. The CDR3 consists of 13 residues. Trimming removed 4 bases from V and 1 base from J, with 7 bases in between. The chain's CDR3 is CASSPLGNTEAFF. CDR3 nucleotide sequence: TGCGCCAGCAGCCCATTAGGGAACACTGAAGCTTTCTTT.

The gene calls are TRBV12-3 or TRBV12-4 and TRBJ1-6, with TRBD1 as a possible D gene (5 bases). The CDR3 has 15 amino acids. Trimming stripped 3 bases from V and 6 bases from J, with 12 bases between. Here the CDR3 reads CASSFNGAGNSPLHF. CDR3 DNA sequence: TGTGCCAGCAGTTTTAACGGGGCAGGTAATTCACCCCTCCACTTT.

This clonotype was recorded a few times. J is TRBJ2-1 and V is TRBV7-9; D not resolved. From germline, CDR1 is SEHNR and CDR2 FQNEAQ (reference sequence). The length of the CDR3 is 14 residues. The ends were cut back, 1 base at V and 4 bases at J, with 8 bases in the middle. CDR3 DNA: TGTGCCAGCAGCTTAGACGACGGTTACAATGAGCAGTTCTTC. Translated: CASSLDDGYNEQFF.

As to this clonotype: This may come from a read error, since a much larger clone is one base off. The chain combines TRBV12-3 or TRBV12-4 with TRBJ1-3; D is uncertain. The length of the CDR3 is 12 residues. This CDR3 is CATSFSGNTIYF. DNA for the CDR3: TGTGCCACCAGTTTCTCTGGAAACACCATATATTTT.

The chain carries TRBV5-1 and TRBJ2-4; maybe TRBD2 (6 bases). Trimming cost V 0 bases and J 9 bases, with 10 bases left between them. Germline V gene data show CDR1 as SGHRS and CDR2 as YFSETQ. The CDR3 has 13 residues. CDR3 sequence reads: CASSLEDGGIQYF. The CDR3 DNA reads TGCGCCAGCAGCTTGGAGGACGGGGGCATTCAGTACTTC.